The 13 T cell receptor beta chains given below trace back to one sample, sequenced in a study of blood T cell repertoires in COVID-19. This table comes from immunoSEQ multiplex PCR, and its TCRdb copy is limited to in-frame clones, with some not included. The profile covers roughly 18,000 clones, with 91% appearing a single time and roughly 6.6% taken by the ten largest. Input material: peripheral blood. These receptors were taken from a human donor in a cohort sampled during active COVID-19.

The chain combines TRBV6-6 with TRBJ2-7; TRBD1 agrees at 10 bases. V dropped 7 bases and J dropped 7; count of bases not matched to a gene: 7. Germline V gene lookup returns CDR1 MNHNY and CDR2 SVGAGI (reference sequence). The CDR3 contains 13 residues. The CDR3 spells CASTETGGGEQYF. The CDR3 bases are TGTGCCAGCACCGAGACAGGGGGCGGGGAGCAGTACTTC.

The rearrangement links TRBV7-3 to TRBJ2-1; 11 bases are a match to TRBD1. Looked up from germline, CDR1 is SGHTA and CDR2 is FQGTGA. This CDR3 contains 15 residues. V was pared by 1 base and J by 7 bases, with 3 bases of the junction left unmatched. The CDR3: CASSLMGTGGNEQFF. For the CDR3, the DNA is TGTGCCAGCAGCTTAATGGGGACAGGGGGTAATGAGCAGTTCTTC. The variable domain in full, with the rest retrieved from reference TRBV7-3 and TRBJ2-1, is GAGVSQTPSNKVTEKGKYVELRCDPISGHTALYWYRQSLGQGPEFLIYFQGTGAADDSGLPNDRFFAVRPEGSVSTLKIQRTERGDSAVYLCASSLMGTGGNEQFFGPGTRLTVL.

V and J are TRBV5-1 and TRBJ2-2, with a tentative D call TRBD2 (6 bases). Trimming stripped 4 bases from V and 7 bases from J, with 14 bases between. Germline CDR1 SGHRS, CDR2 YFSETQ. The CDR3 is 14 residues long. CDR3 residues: CASSNEAGIGELFF. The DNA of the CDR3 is TGCGCCAGCAGCAACGAGGCGGGGATCGGGGAGCTGTTTTTT.

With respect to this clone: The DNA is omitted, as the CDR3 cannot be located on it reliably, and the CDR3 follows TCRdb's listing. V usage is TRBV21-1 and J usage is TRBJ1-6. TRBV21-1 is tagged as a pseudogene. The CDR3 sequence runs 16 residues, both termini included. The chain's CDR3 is CASSSPVGFGNSPLHF.

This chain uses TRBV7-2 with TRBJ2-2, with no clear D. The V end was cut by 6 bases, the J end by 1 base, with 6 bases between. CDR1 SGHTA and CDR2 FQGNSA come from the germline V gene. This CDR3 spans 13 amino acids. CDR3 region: CASRTLNTGELFF. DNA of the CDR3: TGTGCCAGCAGGACTCTGAACACCGGGGAGCTGTTTTTT.

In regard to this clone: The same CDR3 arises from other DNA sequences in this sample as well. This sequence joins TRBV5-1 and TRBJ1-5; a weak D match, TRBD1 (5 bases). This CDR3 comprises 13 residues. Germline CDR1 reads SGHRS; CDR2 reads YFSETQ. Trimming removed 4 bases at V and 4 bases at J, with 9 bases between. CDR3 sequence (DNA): TGCGCCAGCAGCCCGGACACAAATCAGCCCCAGCATTTT. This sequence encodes CASSPDTNQPQHF.

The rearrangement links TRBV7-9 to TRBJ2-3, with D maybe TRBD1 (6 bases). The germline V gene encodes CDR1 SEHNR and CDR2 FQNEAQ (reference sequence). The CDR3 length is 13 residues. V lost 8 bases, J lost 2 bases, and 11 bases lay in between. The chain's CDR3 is CASRTVDTDTQYF. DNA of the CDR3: TGTGCCAGCCGGACAGTGGACACAGATACGCAGTATTTT.

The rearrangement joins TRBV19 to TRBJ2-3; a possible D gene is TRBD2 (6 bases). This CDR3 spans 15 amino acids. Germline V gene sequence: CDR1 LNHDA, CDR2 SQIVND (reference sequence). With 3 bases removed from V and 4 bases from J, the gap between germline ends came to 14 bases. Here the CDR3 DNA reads TGTGCCAGTAGTATTAGGAGGGCGGGTGCAGATACGCAGTATTTT. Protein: CASSIRRAGADTQYF.

Written as DNA, the CDR3 is TGTGCCAGCAGTTACTCGGGCGGGGGTGGCTACACCTTC. This gives the protein CASSYSGGGGYTF. This rearrangement joins TRBV6-5 to TRBJ1-2; a weak D match, TRBD1 (5 bases). The germline CDR1 and CDR2 sequences are MNHEY and SVGAGI. The CDR3 is 13 residues long. Trimming removed 0 bases at V and 7 bases at J, with 9 bases between.

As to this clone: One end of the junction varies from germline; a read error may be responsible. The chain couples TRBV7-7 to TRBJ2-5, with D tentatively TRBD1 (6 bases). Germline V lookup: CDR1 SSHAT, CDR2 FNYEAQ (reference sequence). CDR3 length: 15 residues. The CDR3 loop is CASSLGTGSIETQYF. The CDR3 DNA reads TGTGCTAGCAGCTTAGGTACAGGGTCAATAGAGACCCAGTACTTC. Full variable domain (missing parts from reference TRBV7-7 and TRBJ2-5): GAGVSQSPRYKVTKRGQDVTLRCDPISSHATLYWYQQALGQGPEFLTYFNYEAQPDKSGLPSDRFSAERPEGSISTLTIQRTEQRDSAMYRCASSLGTGSIETQYFGPGTRLLVL.

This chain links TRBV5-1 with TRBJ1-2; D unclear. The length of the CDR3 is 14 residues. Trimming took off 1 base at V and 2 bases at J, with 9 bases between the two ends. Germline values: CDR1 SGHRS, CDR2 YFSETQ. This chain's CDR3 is CASSLSRVNYGYTF. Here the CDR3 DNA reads TGCGCCAGCAGCTTGAGCCGGGTCAACTATGGCTACACCTTC.

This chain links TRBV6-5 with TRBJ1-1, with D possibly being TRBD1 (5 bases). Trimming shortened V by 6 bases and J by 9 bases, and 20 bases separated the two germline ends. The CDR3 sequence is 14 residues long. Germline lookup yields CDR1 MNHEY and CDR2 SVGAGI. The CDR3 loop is CASSSNVGGIQAFF. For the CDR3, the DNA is TGTGCCAGCAGCTCCAACGTGGGGGGAATACAAGCTTTCTTT.

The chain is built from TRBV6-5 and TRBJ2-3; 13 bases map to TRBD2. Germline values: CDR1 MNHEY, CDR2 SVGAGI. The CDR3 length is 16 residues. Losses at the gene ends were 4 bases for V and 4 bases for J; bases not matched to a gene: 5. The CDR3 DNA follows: TGTGCCAGCAGTTCGACTAGCGGGGGGAGGGCAGATACGCAGTATTTT. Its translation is CASSSTSGGRADTQYF.